What follows are 8 T cell receptor beta chains derived from one specimen sequenced in a study of cytomegalovirus exposure and HLA in healthy donors. A multiplex PCR was run with 60 Vbeta primers and 13 Jbeta primers. The method was immunoSEQ multiplex PCR; TCRdb's version includes in-frame clones alone and lacks a portion of them. The sample records roughly 180,000 clones, more than 60% being singletons. The specimen was PBMCs. The receptors stem from a woman aged 55-69 years in good health and CMV-seropositive.

This clone was seen only a few times. The chain couples TRBV30 to TRBJ2-5; perhaps TRBD2 as D (6 bases). Trimming stripped 4 bases from V and 5 bases from J, with 26 bases between. In germline, CDR1 is GTSNPN, CDR2 SVGIG (reference sequence). The CDR3 is made up of 17 amino acids. CDR3 nucleotides: TGTGCCTGGAAGGCTCGTCTTCCGGAGGGCCTTCACGAGACCCAGTACTTC. This translates into CAWKARLPEGLHETQYF.

The chain combines TRBV7-8 with TRBJ2-7; 10 bases align to TRBD1. This CDR3 is 17 amino acids long. CDR1 SGHVS and CDR2 FQNEAQ come from the germline V gene. Unmatched junction bases numbered 13, after V lost 7 bases and J lost 1 base. The CDR3 DNA reads as TGTGCCAGCAAGAAAAAAGTCGGACAGGGGGGTTCCTACGAGCAGTACTTC. Residues: CASKKKVGQGGSYEQYF. Full variable domain (remainder filled in from reference TRBV7-8 and TRBJ2-7): GAGVSQSPRYKVAKRGQDVALRCDPISGHVSLFWYQQALGQGPEFLTYFQNEAQLDKSGLPSDRFFAERPEGSVSTLKIQRTQQEDSAVYLCASKKKVGQGGSYEQYFGPGTRLTVT.

The chain joins TRBV5-3 to TRBJ1-5; 7 nucleotides agree with TRBD1. TRBV5-3 is an ORF, with its function uncertain. The CDR3 extends over 15 amino acids. V was clipped by 0 bases and J by 4 bases; unmatched bases: 4. The CDR3 is CARSLAGTDNQPQHF. The CDR3 DNA reads TGTGCCAGAAGCTTGGCTGGGACAGATAATCAGCCCCAGCATTTT.

The chain links TRBV30 to TRBJ1-5; 7 nucleotides match TRBD1. The CDR3 consists of 14 residues. The ends lost 4 bases at V and 8 bases at J; junction bases unmatched: 11. Germline CDR1 GTSNPN, CDR2 SVGIG (reference sequence). For the CDR3, the DNA is TGTGCCTGGAATACAGGGGACTCTATAAAGCCCCAGCATTTT. Its protein is CAWNTGDSIKPQHF. Using reference TRBV30 and TRBJ1-5 for the parts outside the CDR3, the full variable domain is SQTIHQWPATLVQPVGSPLSLECTVEGTSNPNLYWYRQAAGRGLQLLFYSVGIGQISSEVPQNLSASRPQDRQFILSSKKLLLSDSGFYLCAWNTGDSIKPQHFGDGTRLSIL.

The CDR3 nucleotides are TGTGCCAGCAGAACCTCAGGGTCAGATACGCAGTATTTT. Amino acid sequence: CASRTSGSDTQYF. The chain carries TRBV28 and TRBJ2-3; D is possibly TRBD1 (5 bases). The CDR3 length is 13 residues. Trimming left V 6 bases short and J 4 bases short, with 11 bases between. Germline CDR1 is MDHEN and CDR2 is SYDVKM.

This chain links TRBV7-2 with TRBJ1-3; tentatively, D is TRBD1 (5 bases). V lost 1 base, J lost 3 bases, and 10 bases lay in between. This CDR3 contains 15 residues. The germline V gene has CDR1 SGHTA and CDR2 FQGNSA. The CDR3 sequence is CASSLEGRDGNTIYF. CDR3 in DNA: TGTGCCAGCAGCTTAGAGGGCAGGGATGGAAACACCATATATTTT.

This sequence joins TRBV9 and TRBJ1-4; no reliable D call. Germline V gene data show CDR1 as SGDLS and CDR2 as YYNGEE. The CDR3 sequence is 12 residues long. V gave up 6 bases and J gave up 7 bases, with 10 bases separating them. The CDR3 nucleotides read TGTGCCAGCACCCGGGGTGGTGAAAAACTGTTTTTT. It is translated as CASTRGGEKLFF.

This sequence joins TRBV9 and TRBJ2-5; 14 nucleotides line up with TRBD2. This CDR3 is 17 amino acids long. Germline V gives CDR1 SGDLS, CDR2 YYNGEE. Trimming took 0 bases from V and 0 from J; bases not matched to a gene: 1. As DNA, the CDR3 is TGTGCCAGCAGCGTAGGGGGACTAGCGGGGGACCAAGAGACCCAGTACTTC. As protein: CASSVGGLAGDQETQYF.